The subject of this entry is one TCR beta chain. The clone's antigen remains unknown. No much larger clone is present one base from it, and per-base qualities are unavailable. Library prep was done by the immunoSEQ multiplex PCR assay. In its TCRdb copy, this immuneACCESS table keeps in-frame sequences only and misses some clones. Where compared with another copy, unresolved V genes explain less than half of these, and the others have no known cause. Across this sample there are some 70,000 clones, with just over 90% seen only once. Of the sample, approximately 1.5% falls within the top ten clones. This sample is part of a study of T cell changes during pregnancy in multiple sclerosis (dated by TCRdb to between 2018 and 2021). Study-level background: The study examined how the T cell repertoire changed over the course of pregnancy in women with multiple sclerosis.

The germline V gene (reference sequence) sets CDR1 to DFQATT and CDR2 to SNEGSKA. There are 11 amino acids in the CDR3, from cysteine to phenylalanine inclusive. The entry retains the CDR3 DNA only, 33 bases that are in frame from base 1. The junction shows trimming of 3 bases on V and 8 bases on J, plus 8 bases between the germline ends. The rearrangement joined TRBV20-1 to TRBJ1-3, with a weak D call of TRBD1 (6 bases match). Sequencing used peripheral blood, obtained in the third trimester of pregnancy. The receptor was derived from a female donor with multiple sclerosis, enrolled in a pregnancy study. CDR3 protein: CSASPGDTIYF. The DNA is TGCAGTGCTAGCCCAGGGGACACCATATATTTT.